Listed below are T cell receptor beta chains from one sample, sequenced in a study of T cell repertoires in cytomegalovirus infection. Their antigens remain unidentified. TCRdb re-derived calls from the reads in MiXCR, one entry per CDR3 protein. The table has roughly 500,000 distinct CDR3 sequences, about 33% seen once. The sample consisted of cultured PBMCs, taken from culture after CMV antigen stimulation. The receptor set was obtained from a human donor in good health (CMV status not recorded). Some clones in this sample may be carry-over from other donors' samples. CDR3s include the opening cysteine and the closing phenylalanine or tryptophan. Fields, in order: J gene, D gene, clone size, V gene, CDR3 protein, CDR3 DNA. A D gene is named only where the DNA matches it firmly. The size of a clone is reported for some rows only, either as once, few or many, or as a class for expanded clones.

J gene: TRBJ1-1; D gene: .; clone size: many; V gene: TRBV7-2; CDR3 protein: CASSFGLGLNTEAFF; CDR3 DNA: TGTGCCAGCAGCTTCGGGCTGGGATTGAACACTGAAGCTTTCTTT
J gene: TRBJ1-2; D gene: .; clone size: many; V gene: TRBV7-8; CDR3 protein: CASSPQAGVPGYTF; CDR3 DNA: TGTGCCAGCAGCCCACAAGCAGGGGTTCCGGGCTACACCTTC
J gene: TRBJ2-3; D gene: .; clone size: once; V gene: TRBV10-3; CDR3 protein: CAIRGQSTDTQYF; CDR3 DNA: TGTGCCATCAGGGGTCAGTCAACAGATACGCAGTATTTT
J gene: TRBJ1-2; D gene: .; clone size: .; V gene: TRBV5-6; CDR3 protein: CASSLIGRESPNYGYTF; CDR3 DNA: TGTGCCAGCAGCTTGATTGGCAGGGAAAGCCCTAACTATGGCTACACCTTC
J gene: TRBJ1-5; D gene: .; clone size: few; V gene: TRBV19; CDR3 protein: CASSKGYNQPQHF; CDR3 DNA: TGTGCCAGTAGTAAAGGTTATAATCAGCCCCAGCATTTT
J gene: TRBJ2-2; D gene: TRBD2; clone size: few; V gene: TRBV7-6; CDR3 protein: CASSSGPLAGVRGELFF; CDR3 DNA: TGTGCCAGCAGCTCGGGCCCACTAGCGGGAGTGCGCGGGGAGCTGTTTTTT
J gene: TRBJ1-1; D gene: .; clone size: few; V gene: TRBV7-9; CDR3 protein: CASSSRTDGEAFF; CDR3 DNA: TGTGCCAGCAGCTCTCGGACGGATGGTGAAGCTTTCTTT
J gene: TRBJ2-1; D gene: TRBD1; clone size: .; V gene: TRBV28; CDR3 protein: CASSGTANYNEQFF; CDR3 DNA: TGTGCCAGCAGCGGGACAGCCAACTACAATGAGCAGTTCTTC
J gene: TRBJ1-5; D gene: .; clone size: .; V gene: TRBV2; CDR3 protein: CASSVILGQSSNQPQHF; CDR3 DNA: TGTGCCAGCAGTGTTATCCTGGGGCAGAGTAGCAATCAGCCCCAGCATTTT
J gene: TRBJ1-1; D gene: .; clone size: .; V gene: TRBV5-6; CDR3 protein: CASSVIGTEAFF; CDR3 DNA: TGTGCCAGCAGCGTAATAGGCACTGAAGCTTTCTTT